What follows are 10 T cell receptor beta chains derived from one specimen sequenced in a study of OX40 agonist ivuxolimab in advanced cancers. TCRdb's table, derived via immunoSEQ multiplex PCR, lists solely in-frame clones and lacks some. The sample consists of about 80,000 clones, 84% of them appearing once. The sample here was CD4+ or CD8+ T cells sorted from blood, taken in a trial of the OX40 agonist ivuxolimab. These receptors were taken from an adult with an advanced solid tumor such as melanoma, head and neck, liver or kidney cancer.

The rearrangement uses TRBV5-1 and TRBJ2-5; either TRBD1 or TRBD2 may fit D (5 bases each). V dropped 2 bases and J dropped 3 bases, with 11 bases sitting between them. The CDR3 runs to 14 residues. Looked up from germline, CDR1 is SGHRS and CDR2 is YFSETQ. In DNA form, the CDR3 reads TGCGCCAGCAGCTTCACGGGGCCTGAAGAGACCCAGTACTTC. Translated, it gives CASSFTGPEETQYF.

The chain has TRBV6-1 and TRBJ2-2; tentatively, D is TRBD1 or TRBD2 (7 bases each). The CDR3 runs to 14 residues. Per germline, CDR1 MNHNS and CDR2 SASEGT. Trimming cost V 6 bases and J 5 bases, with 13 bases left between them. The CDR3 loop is CASRRQGGTGELFF. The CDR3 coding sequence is TGTGCCAGCAGGCGACAGGGAGGGACCGGGGAGCTGTTTTTT.

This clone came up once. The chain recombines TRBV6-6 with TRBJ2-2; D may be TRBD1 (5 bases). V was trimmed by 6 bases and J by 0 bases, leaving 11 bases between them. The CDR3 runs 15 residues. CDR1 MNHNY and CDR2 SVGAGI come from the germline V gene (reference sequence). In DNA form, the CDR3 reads TGTGCCAGCAGACGACAGAACCCGAACACCGGGGAGCTGTTTTTT. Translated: CASRRQNPNTGELFF.

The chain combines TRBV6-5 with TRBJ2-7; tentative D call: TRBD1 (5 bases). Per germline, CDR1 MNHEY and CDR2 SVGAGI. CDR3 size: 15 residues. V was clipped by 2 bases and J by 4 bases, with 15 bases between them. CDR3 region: CASSYRWGRVYEQYF. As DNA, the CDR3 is TGTGCCAGCAGTTACCGCTGGGGCAGGGTGTACGAGCAGTACTTC.

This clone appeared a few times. CDR3: CASNGDNNSPLHF. In DNA form, the CDR3 reads TGTGCCAGCAACGGGGACAATAATTCACCCCTCCACTTT. The chain uses TRBV25-1 and TRBJ1-6; possibly TRBD1 for D (6 bases). This CDR3 has 13 amino acids. CDR1 is MGHDK, CDR2 SYGVNS, per germline. Trimming removed 7 bases at V and 5 bases at J, with 9 bases between. Complete variable domain (other parts from reference TRBV25-1 and TRBJ1-6): EADIYQTPRYLVIGTGKKITLECSQTMGHDKMYWYQQDPGMELHLIHYSYGVNSTEKGDLSSESTVSRIRTEHFPLTLESARPSHTSQYLCASNGDNNSPLHFGNGTRLTVT.

CDR3 DNA sequence: TGCGCCAGCAGAGCAATTGGCGGGACAGGGGGGGAGACCCAGTACTTC. It translates to CASRAIGGTGGETQYF. V usage is TRBV5-1 and J usage is TRBJ2-5, with 11 positions matching TRBD1. Per the germline V gene, CDR1 is SGHRS and CDR2 is YFSETQ. The length of the CDR3 is 16 residues. Trimming cost V 5 bases and J 5 bases; bases outside gene matches: 11.

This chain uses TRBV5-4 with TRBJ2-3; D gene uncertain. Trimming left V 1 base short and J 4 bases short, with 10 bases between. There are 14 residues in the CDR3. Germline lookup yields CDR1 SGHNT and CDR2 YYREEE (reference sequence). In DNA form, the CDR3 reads TGTGCCAGCAGCTTGTTTGGGTTGGCAGATACGCAGTATTTT. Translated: CASSLFGLADTQYF.

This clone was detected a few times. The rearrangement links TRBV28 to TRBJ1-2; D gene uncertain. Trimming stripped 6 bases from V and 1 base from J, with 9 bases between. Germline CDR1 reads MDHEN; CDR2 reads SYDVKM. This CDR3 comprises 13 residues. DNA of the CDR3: TGTGCCAGCAGAGTGACCAGTAACTATGGCTACACCTTC. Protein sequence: CASRVTSNYGYTF.

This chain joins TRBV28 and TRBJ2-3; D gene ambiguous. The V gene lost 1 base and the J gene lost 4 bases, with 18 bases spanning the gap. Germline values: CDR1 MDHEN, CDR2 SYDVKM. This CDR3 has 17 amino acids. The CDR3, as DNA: TGTGCCAGCAGTTTATCGACCCCCTTCCCCGAGGCAGATACGCAGTATTTT. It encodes CASSLSTPFPEADTQYF. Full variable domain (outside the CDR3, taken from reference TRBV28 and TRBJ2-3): DVKVTQSSRYLVKRTGEKVFLECVQDMDHENMFWYRQDPGLGLRLIYFSYDVKMKEKGDIPEGYSVSREKKERFSLILESASTNQTSMYLCASSLSTPFPEADTQYFGPGTRLTVL.

The CDR3 here is CASSYSGGGRGETQYF. CDR3 nucleotides: TGTGCCAGCAGTTACTCAGGCGGGGGGAGGGGAGAGACCCAGTACTTC. This rearrangement joins TRBV6-5 to TRBJ2-5, with 8 bases matching TRBD2. This CDR3 is built from 16 residues. V was pared by 0 bases and J by 4 bases, with 7 bases of the junction left unmatched. Looked up from germline, CDR1 is MNHEY and CDR2 is SVGAGI.